This TCR beta chain came from a study of blood T cells in healthy people across ages. Study in general: Capture via template switching afforded approximately one barcoded beta molecule per two T cells.

This clonotype has only one observation. The CDR3 sequence is 13 residues long. Trimming shortened V by 5 bases and J by 6 bases, and 13 bases separated the two germline ends. Germline CDR1 is MGHDK and CDR2 is SYGVNS. For the second PCR, which ran for about 6 to 11 cycles, a sample-barcoded 5' primer and a J-beta primer mix were used. Using its own MiXCR run on the 5' RACE reads, TCRdb lists one record per CDR3 protein. The sample yields some 640,000 distinct CDR3 sequences, about 30% seen once. The sequencing input was blood. This receptor was taken from a woman older than 75 in good health. The rearrangement uses TRBV25-1 and TRBJ1-1, with unresolved D. The CDR3 here is CASSLVGKAEAFF. For the CDR3, the DNA is TGTGCCAGCAGTCTGGTGGGAAAGGCTGAAGCTTTCTTT.